Below, 3 T cell receptor beta chains from the same sample are listed, as sequenced in a study of T cells in Graves' hyperthyroidism and ophthalmopathy. The CDR3 regions of TCR beta were amplified from RNA transcripts. First-round RT-PCR of the TCR CDR3 relied on the HTBI primer set. A single record per CDR3 protein comes from TCRdb applying MiXCR to the multiplex PCR reads. The sample contains roughly 580,000 distinct CDR3 sequences, 11% to 15% of which appear only once. Material: blood. These receptor sequences come from a woman in her 30s with Graves' hyperthyroidism that later progressed to Graves' ophthalmopathy.

This clonotype showed up many times. The chain uses TRBV24-1 and TRBJ1-2; 8 nucleotides match TRBD1. The CDR3 contains 16 residues. Losses at the gene ends were 3 bases for V and 8 bases for J; bases not matched to a gene: 13. Germline values: CDR1 KGHDR, CDR2 SFDVKD. CDR3 sequence: CATSDPGQGSRGGYTF. The CDR3 DNA reads TGTGCCACCAGTGATCCCGGACAGGGTTCAAGAGGGGGCTACACCTTC.

This chain links TRBV7-9 with TRBJ1-5; D perhaps matches TRBD1 (5 bases). Looked up from germline, CDR1 is SEHNR and CDR2 is FQNEAQ (reference sequence). The V and J ends lost 1 base and 3 bases respectively, with 10 bases between them. The CDR3 runs 15 residues. For the CDR3, the DNA is TGTGCCAGCAGCTTAGAAGTAGGGGTCAATCAGCCCCAGCATTTT. Translation: CASSLEVGVNQPQHF.

The chain joins TRBV9 to TRBJ2-1; D not certain. Germline V gives CDR1 SGDLS, CDR2 YYNGEE. The germline V and J ends were trimmed by 2 bases and 4 bases, with 7 bases remaining between them. The length of the CDR3 is 13 residues. CDR3 sequence reads: CASSVYLYNEQFF. Here the CDR3 DNA reads TGTGCCAGCAGCGTGTACCTTTACAATGAGCAGTTCTTC.